A single sample gave rise to the 22 T cell receptor beta chains below, sequenced in a study of T cells after yellow fever vaccination. TCRdb redid the calling of the 5' RACE reads with MiXCR, one entry per CDR3 protein. Among 350,000 to 550,000 distinct CDR3 sequences listed, roughly a sixth were seen once. Sequences were derived from PBMCs, sampled before the yellow fever booster vaccination. These receptors all come from a man aged 18 to 29 who received the YFV17D yellow fever vaccine.

In this sample, this clonotype turned up a few times. This chain links TRBV6-5 with TRBJ1-1; weak D call: TRBD1 (5 bases). Germline values: CDR1 MNHEY, CDR2 SVGAGI. The length of the CDR3 is 14 residues. V lost 0 bases and J 5 bases, leaving 10 bases between the germline ends. CDR3 in amino acids: CASSYSVGATEAFF. The CDR3 region has the DNA TGTGCCAGCAGTTACTCTGTCGGGGCTACTGAAGCTTTCTTT.

The chain combines TRBV7-2 with TRBJ1-5; D might be TRBD1 (5 bases). This CDR3 has 13 residues. In germline, CDR1 is SGHTA, CDR2 FQGNSA. The ends were cut back, 7 bases at V and 11 bases at J, with 18 bases in the middle. The CDR3 region is CASTGTGAVAQHF. CDR3 DNA: TGTGCCAGCACCGGTACAGGTGCGGTTGCCCAGCATTTT. The full variable domain, rest sourced from reference TRBV7-2 and TRBJ1-5, is GAGVSQSPSNKVTEKGKDVELRCDPISGHTALYWYRQSLGQGLEFLIYFQGNSAPDKSGLPSDRFSAERTGGSVSTLTIQRTQQEDSAVYLCASTGTGAVAQHFGDGTRLSIL.

This chain connects TRBV5-1 to TRBJ1-4; possibly TRBD1 for D (5 bases). The V end was cut by 3 bases, the J end by 5 bases, with 8 bases between. Germline CDR1 reads SGHRS; CDR2 reads YFSETQ. The CDR3 spans 13 residues. The CDR3 nucleotides are TGCGCCAGCAGCTGGGGGGGAAATGAAAAACTGTTTTTT. Amino acids: CASSWGGNEKLFF.

In its sample, this clonotype was seen once. V gene TRBV9 combines with J gene TRBJ1-1, with 8 bases identical to TRBD1. The CDR3 is 15 residues long. Germline V lookup: CDR1 SGDLS, CDR2 YYNGEE. V gave up 3 bases and J gave up 4 bases; unmatched junction bases: 8. The DNA for the CDR3 is TGTGCCAGCAGCGCGGACAGGGTCGTTGGCACTGAAGCTTTCTTT. As protein: CASSADRVVGTEAFF.

This clonotype was found a few times. J is TRBJ2-1 and V is TRBV4-2, with D perhaps TRBD2 (6 bases). The germline CDR1 and CDR2 sequences are LGHNA and YNFKEQ. The V gene lost 1 base and the J gene lost 5 bases, with 21 bases spanning the gap. The CDR3 runs to 18 residues. The CDR3 sequence is CASSQGRLARGSNNEQFF. CDR3 nucleotide sequence: TGTGCCAGCAGCCAAGGTCGGCTAGCTCGGGGGTCCAACAATGAGCAGTTCTTC.

This clonotype was recorded a few times. The chain couples TRBV5-1 to TRBJ1-1; D not resolved. The length of the CDR3 is 14 residues. The germline V gene encodes CDR1 SGHRS and CDR2 YFSETQ. V was pared by 3 bases and J by 1 base, with 10 bases between. CDR3 in DNA: TGCGCCAGCAGCTCTCTCGAGAGGAACACTGAAGCTTTCTTT. Protein: CASSSLERNTEAFF.

This clonotype was seen only a few times. The chain employs TRBV7-3 and TRBJ2-5; 7 bases are shared with TRBD2. V was clipped by 3 bases and J by 5 bases; unmatched bases: 3. The CDR3 has 13 residues. Germline lookup yields CDR1 SGHTA and CDR2 FQGTGA. CDR3 amino acids: CASSFGSGETQYF. CDR3 nucleotide sequence: TGTGCCAGCAGCTTCGGTAGCGGGGAGACCCAGTACTTC.

The genes are TRBV5-1 and TRBJ1-5; D might be TRBD1 (5 bases). From germline, CDR1 is SGHRS and CDR2 YFSETQ. This CDR3 comprises 14 residues. Trimming shortened V by 4 bases and J by 3 bases, and 11 bases separated the two germline ends. The CDR3 sequence is CASSDDSLNQPQHF. CDR3 bases: TGCGCCAGCAGCGATGACAGCCTCAATCAGCCCCAGCATTTT.

The J gene is TRBJ2-5, the V gene TRBV3-1; 8 bases match TRBD1. Germline assignment: CDR1 LGHDT and CDR2 YNNKEL (reference sequence). The CDR3 totals 17 residues. V trimming: 8 bases; J trimming: 5 bases; junction bases outside the gene matches: 19. The CDR3 DNA reads TGTGCCAGCGCTATATGGCAGGACAGGGAGCCAGGGGAGACCCAGTACTTC. Protein sequence: CASAIWQDREPGETQYF.

The chain uses TRBV6-2 or TRBV6-3 and TRBJ2-2; no definite D call. There are 14 residues in the CDR3. Germline loops: CDR1 MNHEY, CDR2 SVGEGT. With 7 bases removed from V and 5 bases from J, the gap between germline ends came to 14 bases. CDR3 loop: CASKHFGRTGELFF. The CDR3 nucleotides read TGTGCCAGCAAACACTTCGGACGGACCGGGGAGCTGTTTTTT.

The chain links TRBV7-9 to TRBJ2-3, with D perhaps matching TRBD2 (7 bases). CDR3 length: 17 residues. Germline CDR1 reads SEHNR; CDR2 reads FQNEAQ (reference sequence). V shed 5 bases and J shed 3 bases, with 21 bases lying between them. CDR3 region: CASSHSDGGRVTDTQYF. For the CDR3, the DNA is TGTGCCAGCAGCCATTCTGACGGGGGGCGGGTGACAGATACGCAGTATTTT.

This clonotype was recorded a few times. This rearrangement joins TRBV5-1 to TRBJ2-1, with 10 bases that match TRBD2. Germline assignment: CDR1 SGHRS and CDR2 YFSETQ. CDR3 length: 16 amino acids. After removal of 4 bases from V and 5 bases from J, the junction contained 9 bases not matched to a gene. CDR3 sequence: CASSQSGGGPHNEQFF. DNA of the CDR3: TGCGCCAGCAGCCAAAGCGGGGGGGGGCCACACAATGAGCAGTTCTTC.

This clonotype was detected a few times. The rearrangement links TRBV11-2 to TRBJ2-3; tentatively, D is TRBD2 (5 bases). V gave up 8 bases and J gave up 2 bases, with 14 bases separating them. The CDR3 runs 14 residues. The germline CDR1 and CDR2 sequences are SGHAT and FQNNGV. CDR3 amino acids: CASAREWNTDTQYF. The CDR3 DNA reads TGTGCCAGCGCCCGGGAATGGAACACAGATACGCAGTATTTT.

This clonotype was seen a handful of times. The chain uses TRBV29-1 and TRBJ1-2; 8 nucleotides agree with TRBD1. The germline V gene encodes CDR1 SQVTM and CDR2 ANQGSEA. The CDR3 sequence is 11 residues long. V trimming: 7 bases; J trimming: 4 bases; junction bases outside the gene matches: 2. The CDR3 DNA reads as TGCAGCGCTGACAGGGGCTATGGCTACACCTTC. This sequence encodes CSADRGYGYTF.

This clonotype was observed many times. The chain uses TRBV3-1 and TRBJ2-7; tentative D call: TRBD1 (5 bases). This CDR3 contains 14 residues. V lost 5 bases and J 2 bases, leaving 13 bases between the germline ends. Germline CDR1 and CDR2: LGHDT and YNNKEL (reference sequence). CDR3 region: CASSVGLPPYEQYF. In nucleotides, the CDR3 is TGTGCCAGCAGCGTGGGGCTGCCTCCCTACGAGCAGTACTTC.

The chain links TRBV29-1 to TRBJ2-3; D tentatively fits TRBD1 or TRBD2 (6 bases each). This CDR3 is built from 12 residues. Germline values: CDR1 SQVTM, CDR2 ANQGSEA. V was pared by 5 bases and J by 4 bases, with 10 bases between. Here the CDR3 reads CSVRRGADTQYF. The CDR3 nucleotides are TGCAGCGTTCGAAGGGGGGCAGATACGCAGTATTTT.

In this sample, this clonotype turned up many times. This chain connects TRBV5-1 to TRBJ2-3; TRBD2 agrees at 7 bases. V shed 0 bases, J shed 5 bases, and the junction held 0 bases outside the gene matches. This CDR3 has 13 residues. CDR1 is SGHRS and CDR2 is YFSETQ in the germline V gene. CDR3 protein: CASSLERGDTQYF. The CDR3 coding sequence is TGCGCCAGCAGCTTGGAGCGGGGAGATACGCAGTATTTT.

This clonotype was observed many times. The chain has TRBV20-1 and TRBJ1-3, with 8 bases identical to TRBD1. This CDR3 has 14 residues. V was pared by 1 base and J by 8 bases, with 7 bases of the junction left unmatched. Germline CDR1 DFQATT, CDR2 SNEGSKA (reference sequence). CDR3 loop: CSARVAGGRDTIYF. The CDR3 DNA is TGCAGTGCTAGAGTGGCAGGGGGCAGGGACACCATATATTTT.

Only a few counts were recorded for this clonotype. The chain uses TRBV4-3 and TRBJ1-6; 8 bases align to TRBD1. J gave up 6 bases and V 0 bases, and 1 base lay outside the gene matches. The CDR3 consists of 15 residues. Germline V lookup: CDR1 LGHNA, CDR2 YSLEER. CDR3 in amino acids: CASSQEDRGNSPLHF. The CDR3 DNA sequence: TGCGCCAGCAGCCAAGAAGACAGGGGTAATTCACCCCTCCACTTT.

This clonotype was seen a handful of times. The rearrangement links TRBV6-1 to TRBJ2-6; either TRBD1 or TRBD2 may fit D (5 bases each). Trimming took off 4 bases at V and 0 bases at J, with 7 bases between the two ends. This CDR3 comprises 15 residues. CDR1 is MNHNS, CDR2 SASEGT, per germline. CDR3 sequence: CASSGGISGANVLTF. The DNA for the CDR3 is TGTGCCAGCAGTGGGGGGATCTCTGGGGCCAACGTCCTGACTTTC.

The chain recombines TRBV5-1 with TRBJ2-3; weak D call: TRBD1 (6 bases). CDR3 length: 14 residues. V gave up 0 bases and J gave up 6 bases, with 11 bases separating them. Germline V lookup: CDR1 SGHRS, CDR2 YFSETQ. CDR3 bases: TGCGCCAGCAGCTTGGACAGGGTGGGGGATACGCAGTATTTT. It yields the protein CASSLDRVGDTQYF. The entire variable domain, with the rest obtained from reference TRBV5-1 and TRBJ2-3, is as follows: KAGVTQTPRYLIKTRGQQVTLSCSPISGHRSVSWYQQTPGQGLQFLFEYFSETQRNKGNFPGRFSGRQFSNSRSEMNVSTLELGDSALYLCASSLDRVGDTQYFGPGTRLTVL.

The chain recombines TRBV5-1 with TRBJ2-5; maybe TRBD1 (5 bases). This CDR3 spans 14 amino acids. V dropped 0 bases and J dropped 5 bases, with 11 bases sitting between them. The V gene's germline CDR1 is SGHRS and CDR2 YFSETQ. CDR3 sequence reads: CASSLAGRAETQYF. The CDR3 DNA sequence: TGCGCCAGCAGCTTGGCCGGCAGGGCGGAGACCCAGTACTTC.